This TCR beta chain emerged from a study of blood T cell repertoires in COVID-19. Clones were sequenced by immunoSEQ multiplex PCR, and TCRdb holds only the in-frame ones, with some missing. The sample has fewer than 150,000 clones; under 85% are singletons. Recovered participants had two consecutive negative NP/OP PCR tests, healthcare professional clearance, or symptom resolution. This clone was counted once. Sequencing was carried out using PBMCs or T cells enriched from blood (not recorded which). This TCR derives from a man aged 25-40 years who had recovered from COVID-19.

The CDR3 bases are TGTGCCAGCAGGGAGGGGGCATCCTACGAGCAGTACGTC. Its translation is CASREGASYEQYV. The chain couples TRBV6-5 to TRBJ2-7; tentatively, D is TRBD1 (7 bases). Germline V lookup: CDR1 MNHEY, CDR2 SVGAGI. The CDR3 length is 13 residues. Trimming left V 6 bases short and J 1 base short, with 10 bases between.